The clone carrying this T cell receptor (beta chain) has just a few counts. Time point of the sample: pre-sensitization, week 0. The treatment here: therapeutic diphenylcyclopropenone sensitization with weekly scalp DPC. The source of the sample is a study of human T cells and chemical hapten exposure. The wider study: Each patch test put 0.01% DPC on the upper back, and results were read at 6 days. Alopecia areata, totalis or universalis affected patients who were mostly female.

In the study's own analysis: Sampled TCR counts reached a median of approximately 100,000 per sample, with values ranging from roughly 20,000 to 700,000. TCRdb reprocessed the RACE reads via MiXCR and lists one record per CDR3 protein. The V and J calls come from TCRdb's annotation, not from the publication. This sample has about 270,000 distinct CDR3 sequences; over 7.5% occur once, and the top ten carry 1.2%. Trimming pared 6 bases from V and 3 bases from J, leaving 12 bases between. The CDR3 loop spans 13 amino acids. Germline assignment: CDR1 MNHNY and CDR2 SVGAGI (reference sequence). Sequencing was performed on whole blood, taken in connection with sensitization to the hapten diphenylcyclopropenone (DPC). This clonotype was sampled from a man between 18 and 35 years old with alopecia areata. Some clones in this sample may be carry-over from other donors' samples. The V and J genes are TRBV6-6 and TRBJ2-7; D uncertain. CDR3 sequence (DNA): TGTGCCAGCAGCTCCAGCAGGAGCTACGAGCAGTACGTC. It encodes CASSSSRSYEQYV.